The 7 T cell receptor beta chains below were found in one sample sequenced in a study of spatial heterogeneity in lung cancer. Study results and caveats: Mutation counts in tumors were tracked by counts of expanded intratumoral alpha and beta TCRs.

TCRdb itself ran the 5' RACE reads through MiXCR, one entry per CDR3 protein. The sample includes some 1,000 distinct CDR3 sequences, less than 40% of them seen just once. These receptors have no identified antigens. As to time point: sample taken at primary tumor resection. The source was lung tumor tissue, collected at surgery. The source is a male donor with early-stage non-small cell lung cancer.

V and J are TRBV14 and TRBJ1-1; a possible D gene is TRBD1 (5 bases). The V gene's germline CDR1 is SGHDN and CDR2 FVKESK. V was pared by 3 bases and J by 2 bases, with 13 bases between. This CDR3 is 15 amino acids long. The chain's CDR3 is CASSHYEGTNTEAFF. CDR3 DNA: TGTGCCAGCAGCCACTATGAGGGGACTAACACTGAAGCTTTCTTT.

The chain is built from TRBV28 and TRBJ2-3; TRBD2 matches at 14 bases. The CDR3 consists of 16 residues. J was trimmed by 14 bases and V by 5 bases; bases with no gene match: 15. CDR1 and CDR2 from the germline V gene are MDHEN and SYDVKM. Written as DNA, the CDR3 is TGTGCCAGCAGTCCCCTCGCCGGGACTAGCGGGAGTTGGGTGTATTTT. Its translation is CASSPLAGTSGSWVYF.

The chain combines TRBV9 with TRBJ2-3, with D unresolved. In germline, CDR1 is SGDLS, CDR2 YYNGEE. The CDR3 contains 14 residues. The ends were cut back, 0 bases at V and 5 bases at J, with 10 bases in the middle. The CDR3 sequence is CASSVANGLDTQYF. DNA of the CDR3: TGTGCCAGCAGCGTAGCTAACGGGTTAGATACGCAGTATTTT.

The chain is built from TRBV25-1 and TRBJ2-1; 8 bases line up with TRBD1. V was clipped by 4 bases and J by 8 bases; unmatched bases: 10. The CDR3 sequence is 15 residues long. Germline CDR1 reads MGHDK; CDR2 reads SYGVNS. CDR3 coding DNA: TGTGCCAGCAGTGGGCGGGACAGGCTTGCGGATGAGCAGTTCTTC. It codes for CASSGRDRLADEQFF.

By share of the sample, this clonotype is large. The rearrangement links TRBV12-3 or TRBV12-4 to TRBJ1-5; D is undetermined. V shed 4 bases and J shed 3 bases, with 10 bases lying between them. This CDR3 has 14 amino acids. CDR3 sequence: CASSYRQFNQPQHF. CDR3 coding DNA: TGTGCCAGCAGTTATCGGCAGTTCAATCAGCCCCAGCATTTT.

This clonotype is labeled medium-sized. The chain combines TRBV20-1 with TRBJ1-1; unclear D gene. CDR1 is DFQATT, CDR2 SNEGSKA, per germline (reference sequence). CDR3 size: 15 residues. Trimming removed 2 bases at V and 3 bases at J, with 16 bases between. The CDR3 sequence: CSARPGRTGYTEAFF. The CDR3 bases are TGCAGTGCTAGACCCGGGAGGACGGGGTACACTGAAGCTTTCTTT.

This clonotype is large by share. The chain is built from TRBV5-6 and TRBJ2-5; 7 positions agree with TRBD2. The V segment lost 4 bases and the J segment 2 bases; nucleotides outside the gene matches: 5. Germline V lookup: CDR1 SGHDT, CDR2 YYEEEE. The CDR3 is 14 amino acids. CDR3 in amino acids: CASSPGGSQETQYF. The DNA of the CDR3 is TGTGCCAGCAGCCCGGGAGGATCTCAAGAGACCCAGTACTTC.